This T cell receptor (beta chain) appears in the sequencing data of a study of blood T cell repertoires in COVID-19. In the study overall: T cells, B-cell-depleted T cells, or PBMCs supplied cDNA or gDNA.

TCRdb keeps only in-frame clones here, not all; method: immunoSEQ multiplex PCR. The profile shows approximately 68,000 clones, around four fifths of them singletons. CDR3 length equals 12 residues. Trimming removed 1 base from V and 12 bases from J, with 12 bases in between. In germline, CDR1 is SGHTA, CDR2 FQGNSA. The specimen sequenced was peripheral blood. The V gene is TRBV7-2, the J gene TRBJ1-2; no reliable D call. The clonotype comes from a woman between 50 and 59 years old with acute or convalescent COVID-19. In nucleotides, the CDR3 is TGTGCCAGCAGCTTAGGGCAGGTTGGGCACACCTTC. Its protein is CASSLGQVGHTF.